Presented here are 23 T cell receptor beta chains from one specimen sequenced in a study of blood T cells in healthy people across ages. The authors ran a second PCR of about 7 to 11 cycles using a sample-barcoded 5' primer and a J-beta primer mix. One entry per CDR3 protein, called by TCRdb with MiXCR from the 5' RACE reads. The sample yields about 570,000 distinct CDR3 sequences, approximately 30% seen once. The material sequenced was blood. All receptors come from a woman between 65 and 79 years old in good health.

The chain joins TRBV2 to TRBJ1-2, with D possibly TRBD1 on 6 matching bases. The length of the CDR3 is 13 residues. The V end was cut by 7 bases, the J end by 3 bases, with 12 bases between. Germline CDR1 reads SNHLY; CDR2 reads FYNNEI. The CDR3 DNA reads as TGTGCCAGCACGTCAGGGGAGTACTATGGCTACACCTTC. This encodes CASTSGEYYGYTF.

The V call is TRBV6-2 or TRBV6-3, the J call TRBJ1-2; D is unclear. CDR3 length equals 13 residues. Trimming removed 7 bases from V and 2 bases from J, with 11 bases in between. Germline CDR1 reads MNHEY; CDR2 reads SVGEGT. The DNA for the CDR3 is TGTGCCAGCACCTCTACAGCGAACTATGGCTACACCTTC. Translated, it gives CASTSTANYGYTF.

The V and J genes are TRBV7-9 and TRBJ2-1, with 14 bases aligning to TRBD2. CDR1 SEHNR and CDR2 FQNEAQ come from the germline V gene (reference sequence). The CDR3 has 17 amino acids. The junction had 9 bases not matched to a gene; V was cut back by 5 bases and J by 6 bases. Here the CDR3 reads CASSAPGLAGASNEQFF. The CDR3 DNA reads as TGTGCCAGCAGCGCGCCGGGACTAGCGGGAGCATCCAATGAGCAGTTCTTC. The whole variable domain, remainder taken from reference TRBV7-9 and TRBJ2-1, is DTGVSQNPRHKITKRGQNVTFRCDPISEHNRLYWYRQTLGQGPEFLTYFQNEAQLEKSRLLSDRFSAERPKGSFSTLEIQRTEQGDSAMYLCASSAPGLAGASNEQFFGPGTRLTVL.

This clonotype occurred a few times. CDR3 sequence reads: CSARSGGTGDNEQFF. The DNA of the CDR3 is TGCAGTGCTAGGTCCGGTGGGACAGGGGACAATGAGCAGTTCTTC. The genes are TRBV20-1 and TRBJ2-1; TRBD1 matches at 10 bases. The CDR3 totals 15 residues. In germline, CDR1 is DFQATT, CDR2 SNEGSKA (reference sequence). J lost 5 bases, V lost 3 bases, and 7 bases had no gene match.

The chain uses TRBV6-2 or TRBV6-3 and TRBJ2-2; 8 nucleotides line up with TRBD2. Germline trimming cut 2 bases from V and 7 bases from J; bases unmatched to any gene: 6. There are 15 residues in the CDR3. Germline V gives CDR1 MNHEY, CDR2 SVGEGT. In DNA form, the CDR3 reads TGTGCCAGCAGTTACGTGGAAGCGGGGGTCGGGGAGCTGTTTTTT. It is translated as CASSYVEAGVGELFF.

This clonotype showed up just a few times. V gene TRBV14 combines with J gene TRBJ2-2, with no clear D. CDR1 and CDR2 (germline): SGHDN, FVKESK. This CDR3 has 14 residues. Trimming left V 5 bases short and J 5 bases short, with 12 bases between. CDR3 in DNA: TGTGCCAGCAGCGGAGCCGGAGTGACCGGGGAGCTGTTTTTT. Its translation is CASSGAGVTGELFF.

This clonotype appeared a single time. V gene TRBV20-1 combines with J gene TRBJ2-5; unclear D gene. The DNA end is more similar to TRBJ2-7, so the J call may be wrong. CDR1 is DFQATT, CDR2 SNEGSKA, per germline (reference sequence). CDR3 length: 13 amino acids. CDR3 residues: CSARIPVGYEQYF. DNA of the CDR3: TGCAGTGCTAGAATCCCGGTTGGGTACGAGCAGTACTTC.

The genes are TRBV7-2 and TRBJ2-5; 9 nucleotides line up with TRBD2. V lost 5 bases and J lost 5; bases outside the gene matches: 6. This CDR3 has 14 amino acids. Germline V gene sequence: CDR1 SGHTA, CDR2 FQGNSA. The CDR3 reads CASSPWTSEETQYF. In nucleotides, the CDR3 is TGTGCCAGCAGCCCGTGGACTAGCGAGGAGACCCAGTACTTC.

This clonotype was picked up a small number of times. This chain connects TRBV11-2 to TRBJ2-5; TRBD2 matches 10 bases. V trimming: 0 bases; J trimming: 0 bases; junction bases outside the gene matches: 7. This CDR3 spans 18 amino acids. Looked up from germline, CDR1 is SGHAT and CDR2 is FQNNGV. CDR3 amino acids: CASSLDLTLAGDQETQYF. The CDR3 DNA reads TGTGCCAGCAGCTTAGATCTAACCCTAGCGGGGGACCAAGAGACCCAGTACTTC.

This clonotype was counted between two and nine times. An end of the junction does not agree with germline; a read error may underlie this. The V call is TRBV7-9, the J call TRBJ2-3; possibly TRBD2 for D (6 bases). CDR3 length: 13 amino acids. Germline-derived CDR1 and CDR2 are SEHNR and FQNEAQ (reference sequence). The CDR3 DNA is TGTGCCAGCAGCTTAGTTTCCGGGGCGAGGAGGGATTTT. It encodes CASSLVSGARRDF.

In its sample, this clonotype was seen a few times. The chain's CDR3 is CSAPRGTGRREKLFF. CDR3 bases: TGCAGTGCTCCCCGAGGTACAGGGAGGAGAGAAAAACTGTTTTTT. The chain links TRBV20-1 to TRBJ1-4; D is perhaps TRBD1 (6 bases). The CDR3 spans 15 residues. Trimming removed 5 bases at V and 8 bases at J, with 21 bases between. Looked up from germline, CDR1 is DFQATT and CDR2 is SNEGSKA (reference sequence).

This chain connects TRBV5-4 to TRBJ2-5; D remains unclear. CDR1 SGHNT and CDR2 YYREEE come from the germline V gene (reference sequence). V lost 2 bases to trimming and J lost 1 base, with 3 bases between them. The CDR3 has 12 residues. CDR3 in amino acids: CASSFRQETQYF. DNA for the CDR3: TGTGCCAGCAGCTTCCGCCAAGAGACCCAGTACTTC. Filled out from reference TRBV5-4 and TRBJ2-5, the complete variable domain reads ETGVTQSPTHLIKTRGQQVTLRCSSQSGHNTVSWYQQALGQGPQFIFQYYREEENGRGNFPPRFSGLQFPNYSSELNVNALELDDSALYLCASSFRQETQYFGPGTRLLVL.

The chain employs TRBV4-2 and TRBJ2-3; 8 positions agree with TRBD1. Germline CDR1 and CDR2: LGHNA and YNFKEQ. J lost 4 bases, V lost 0 bases, and 6 bases had no gene match. There are 16 residues in the CDR3. The CDR3 here is CASSQDRGQVADTQYF. CDR3 nucleotides: TGTGCCAGCAGCCAAGATAGGGGACAGGTTGCAGATACGCAGTATTTT.

This chain links TRBV5-1 with TRBJ2-2; D not certain. With 0 bases removed from V and 1 base from J, the gap between germline ends came to 7 bases. CDR1 and CDR2 from the germline V gene are SGHRS and YFSETQ. There are 15 residues in the CDR3. CDR3 in amino acids: CASSLGELNTGELFF. CDR3 coding DNA: TGCGCCAGCAGCTTGGGGGAACTGAACACCGGGGAGCTGTTTTTT.

This clonotype was seen only a few times. V usage is TRBV5-1 and J usage is TRBJ2-5; D remains unclear. The CDR3 totals 12 residues. Trimming left V 3 bases short and J 2 bases short, with 5 bases between. Germline lookup yields CDR1 SGHRS and CDR2 YFSETQ. CDR3 DNA: TGCGCCAGCAGCTGGTCACAAGAGACCCAGTACTTC. Translating gives CASSWSQETQYF.

This clonotype appeared a few times. The chain recombines TRBV7-2 with TRBJ2-3; D gene unclear. Germline CDR1 SGHTA, CDR2 FQGNSA. V dropped 5 bases and J dropped 2 bases, with 14 bases sitting between them. The CDR3 is made up of 15 amino acids. CDR3 residues: CASSPSVGATDTQYF. In DNA form, the CDR3 reads TGTGCCAGCAGCCCATCCGTTGGAGCCACAGATACGCAGTATTTT.

A few counts support this clonotype. The chain has TRBV7-2 and TRBJ2-6; weak D call: TRBD1 (6 bases). CDR1 SGHTA and CDR2 FQGNSA come from the germline V gene. This CDR3 region has 18 residues. Trimming stripped 3 bases from V and 4 bases from J, with 19 bases between. Here the CDR3 DNA reads TGTGCCAGCAGCTTCAGTGGACAGCTAATCGGGGGGGCCAACGTCCTGACTTTC. It translates to CASSFSGQLIGGANVLTF.

The chain joins TRBV20-1 to TRBJ1-1; no clear D. The CDR3 loop spans 13 amino acids. Germline V gene sequence: CDR1 DFQATT, CDR2 SNEGSKA (reference sequence). Trimming shortened V by 1 base and J by 5 bases, and 11 bases separated the two germline ends. CDR3 loop: CSARGDRETEAFF. The CDR3 coding sequence is TGCAGTGCTAGAGGTGACCGGGAGACTGAAGCTTTCTTT.

As concerns this clonotype: One junction end disagrees with the germline gene, perhaps due to a read error. This chain links TRBV6-2 or TRBV6-3 with TRBJ2-2, with D possibly matching TRBD2 (5 bases). The length of the CDR3 is 14 residues. CDR1 and CDR2 (germline): MNHEY, SVGEGT. CDR3 nucleotide sequence: TGTGCCAGCAGAGAGCGGAGTAGATCCGGGGAGATGTTTTTT. Amino acid sequence: CASRERSRSGEMFF.

V gene TRBV15 combines with J gene TRBJ2-5, with D tentatively TRBD1 (5 bases). Deletions cut 7 bases from V and 5 bases from J, with 17 bases between. Germline V gene lookup returns CDR1 LNHNV and CDR2 YYDKDF (reference sequence). The length of the CDR3 is 14 residues. CDR3 bases: TGTGCCACCACCCGGGCCTCAGGGATGGAGACCCAGTACTTC. As protein: CATTRASGMETQYF.

The CDR3 DNA reads as TGCGCCAGCAGCCAGGGGTCCCAAGTTAGCACAGATACGCAGTATTTT. This encodes CASSQGSQVSTDTQYF. The chain couples TRBV4-3 to TRBJ2-3; D is undetermined. The CDR3 has 16 amino acids. V lost 3 bases and J lost 0, with 13 bases in between. The germline V gene encodes CDR1 LGHNA and CDR2 YSLEER.

The J gene is TRBJ1-5, the V gene TRBV6-1; the D is unclear. Trimming removed 6 bases from V and 9 bases from J, with 12 bases in between. Germline V CDR1 and CDR2: MNHNS, SASEGT. The CDR3 totals 12 residues. This chain's CDR3 is CASSAGYRPQHF. The CDR3 DNA follows: TGTGCCAGCAGCGCAGGTTATCGGCCCCAGCATTTT.

This clonotype was observed a handful of times. The V and J genes are TRBV10-3 and TRBJ2-7; tentatively, D is TRBD1 or TRBD2 (5 bases each). The length of the CDR3 is 13 residues. The V end was cut by 4 bases, the J end by 2 bases, with 9 bases between. Germline V CDR1 and CDR2: ENHRY, SYGVKD. The CDR3 sequence: CAISVGTTYEQYF. The CDR3 DNA sequence: TGTGCCATCAGTGTTGGGACGACCTACGAGCAGTACTTC.